The clone carrying this TCR beta chain occurred once. Generated by immunoSEQ multiplex PCR, the TCRdb table keeps only in-frame clones and is missing some. Of about 2 million clones in the sample, about 95% were seen once. The sample is drawn from a study of shared clonotypes between healthy human individuals. Overall study context: Samples came from two female and three male donors aged 18 to 49.

The V end lost 4 bases, the J end lost 7 bases, and 8 bases lay between the germline ends. The CDR3 spans 12 residues. Germline CDR1 WSHSY, CDR2 SAAADI. Terminally differentiated effector memory CD45RA+ cells were left out of the naive CD8 fraction, which was CD45RO-negative and positively selected for CCR7. Sequencing input: naive CD8+ T cells sorted from blood. J is TRBJ2-1 and V is TRBV10-2; D is uncertain. The sequence came from a man between 18 and 35 years old in good health. CDR3 protein: CASSVVSNEQFF. As DNA, the CDR3 is TGCGCCAGCAGTGTAGTTTCTAATGAGCAGTTCTTC.